This T cell receptor beta chain was captured by sequencing in a study of blood T cell repertoires in COVID-19. Overall study context: Sample material is recorded as cDNA or gDNA derived from T cells, B-cell-depleted T cells, or PBMCs.

Sequenced by immunoSEQ multiplex PCR; TCRdb stores in-frame clones only, minus some. The sample has 150,000 or so clones; 86% are singletons. The CDR3 length is 15 residues. With 4 bases removed from V and 6 bases from J, the gap between germline ends came to 15 bases. The germline gives CDR1 MGHRA, CDR2 YSYEKL. V is TRBV4-1 and J is TRBJ1-4; D is perhaps TRBD1 (6 bases). The clonotype comes from a man aged 50 to 59 who had recovered from COVID-19. Specimen: PBMCs or T cells enriched from blood (not recorded which). CDR3 sequence reads: CASSPAGAEDEKLFF. CDR3 bases: TGCGCCAGCAGCCCCGCAGGGGCGGAGGATGAAAAACTGTTTTTT.